What follows is one TCR beta chain and its context. The data were taken from a study of blood T cell repertoires in COVID-19. Germline assignment: CDR1 LGHNA and CDR2 YSLEER. The CDR3 is 14 residues long. With 3 bases removed from V and 7 bases from J, the gap between germline ends came to 12 bases. In the authors' workflow: Reference gene primer amplification yielded estimated nucleated cell counts. Generated by immunoSEQ multiplex PCR, the TCRdb table keeps only in-frame clones and is missing some. The V and J calls and the clone size are those of that table, but D and trimming were determined from the DNA. This sample has about 200,000 clones, with 70% to 90% found just once.

This sequence joins TRBV4-3 and TRBJ1-4, with D tentatively TRBD1 (5 bases). The clonotype was recovered from a woman aged 70-85 years with COVID-19, enrolled during active disease. The material sequenced was peripheral blood. The CDR3 here is CASSQMQGGEKLFF. Here the CDR3 DNA reads TGCGCCAGCAGCCAGATGCAGGGCGGTGAAAAACTGTTTTTT.